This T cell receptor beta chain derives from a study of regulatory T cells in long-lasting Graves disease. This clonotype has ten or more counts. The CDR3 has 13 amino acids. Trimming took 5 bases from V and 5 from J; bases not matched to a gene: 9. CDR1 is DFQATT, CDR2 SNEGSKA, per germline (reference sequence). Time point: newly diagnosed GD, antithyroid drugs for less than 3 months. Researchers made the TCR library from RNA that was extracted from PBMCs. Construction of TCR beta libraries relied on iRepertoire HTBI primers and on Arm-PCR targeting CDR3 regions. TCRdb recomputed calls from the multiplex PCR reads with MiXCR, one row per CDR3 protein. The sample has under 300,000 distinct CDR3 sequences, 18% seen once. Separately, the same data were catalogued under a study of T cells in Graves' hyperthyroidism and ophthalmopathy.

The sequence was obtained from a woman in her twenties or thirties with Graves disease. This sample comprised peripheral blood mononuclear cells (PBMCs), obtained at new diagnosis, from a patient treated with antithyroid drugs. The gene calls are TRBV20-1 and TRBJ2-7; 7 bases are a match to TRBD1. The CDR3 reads CSARTGPWDEQYF. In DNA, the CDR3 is TGCAGTGCTCGGACAGGTCCTTGGGACGAGCAGTACTTC.